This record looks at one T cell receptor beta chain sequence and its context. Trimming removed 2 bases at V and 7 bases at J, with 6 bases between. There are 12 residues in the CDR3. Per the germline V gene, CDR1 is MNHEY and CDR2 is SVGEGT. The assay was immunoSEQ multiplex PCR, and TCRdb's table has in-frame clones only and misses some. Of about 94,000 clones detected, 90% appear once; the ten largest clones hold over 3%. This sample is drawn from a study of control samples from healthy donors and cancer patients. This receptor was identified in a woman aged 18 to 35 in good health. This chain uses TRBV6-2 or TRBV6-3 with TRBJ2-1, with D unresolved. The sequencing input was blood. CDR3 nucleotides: TGTGCCAGCAGTTACGTTCGGAATGAGCAGTTCTTC. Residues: CASSYVRNEQFF.